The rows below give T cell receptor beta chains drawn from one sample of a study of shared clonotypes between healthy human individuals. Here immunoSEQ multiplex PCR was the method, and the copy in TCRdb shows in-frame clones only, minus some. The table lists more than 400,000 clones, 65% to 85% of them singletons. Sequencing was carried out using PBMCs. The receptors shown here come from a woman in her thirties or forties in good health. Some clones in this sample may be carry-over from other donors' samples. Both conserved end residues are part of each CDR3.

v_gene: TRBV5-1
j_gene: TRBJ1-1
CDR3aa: CASSPHNGGGAFF

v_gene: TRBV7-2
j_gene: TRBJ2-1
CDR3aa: CASSAWGGVSYNEQFF

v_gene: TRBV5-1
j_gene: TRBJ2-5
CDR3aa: CASSPNQETQYF

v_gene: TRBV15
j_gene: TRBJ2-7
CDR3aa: CATSRAGYYEQYF

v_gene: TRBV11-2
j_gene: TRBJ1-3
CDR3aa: CASSPAGGLTGNTIYF

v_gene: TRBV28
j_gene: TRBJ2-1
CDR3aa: CASRRLEEQFF

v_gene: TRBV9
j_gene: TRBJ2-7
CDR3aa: CASSDALSREQYF

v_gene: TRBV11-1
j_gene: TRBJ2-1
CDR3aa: CASSPGAYNEQFF

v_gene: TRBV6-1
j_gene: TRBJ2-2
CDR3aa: CASIRTGWSGELFF

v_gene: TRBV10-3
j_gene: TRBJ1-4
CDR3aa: CAISGNEKLFF

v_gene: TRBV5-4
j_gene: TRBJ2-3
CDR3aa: CASSLRGDTQYF

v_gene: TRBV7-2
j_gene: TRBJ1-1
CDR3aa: CASSLAAGAMNTEAFF

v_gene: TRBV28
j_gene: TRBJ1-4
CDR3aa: CAGRDRGNEKLFF

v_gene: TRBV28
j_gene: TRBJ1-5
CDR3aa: CASRDRGQQPQHF

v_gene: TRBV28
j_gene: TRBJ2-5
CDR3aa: CASTRGAARETQYF

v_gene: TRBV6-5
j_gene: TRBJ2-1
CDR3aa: CASSTGYDYNEQFF

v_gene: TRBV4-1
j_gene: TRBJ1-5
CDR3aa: CASSPGVGQPQHF

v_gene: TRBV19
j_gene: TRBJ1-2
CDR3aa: CASSTQGSNYGYTF

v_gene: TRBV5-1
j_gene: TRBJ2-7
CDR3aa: CASSLGTGYEQYF

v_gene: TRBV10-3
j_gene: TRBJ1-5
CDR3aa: CAIGGRDQPQHF

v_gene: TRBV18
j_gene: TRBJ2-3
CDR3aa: CASSRTSENTQYF

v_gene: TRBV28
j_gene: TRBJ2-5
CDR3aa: CASSQARAGGVARETQYF

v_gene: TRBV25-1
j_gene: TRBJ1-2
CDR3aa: CASSPPEFGVNYGYTF

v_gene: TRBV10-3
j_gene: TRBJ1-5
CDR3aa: CAISRSDREQPQHF

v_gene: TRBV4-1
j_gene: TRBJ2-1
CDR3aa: CASSQGIGRPSPINEQFF

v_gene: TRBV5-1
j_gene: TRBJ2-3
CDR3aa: CASSYDRGSTDTQYF

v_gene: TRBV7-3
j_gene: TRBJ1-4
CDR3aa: CASSLSPNEKLFF

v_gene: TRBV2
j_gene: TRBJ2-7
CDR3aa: CASIEGRAAFYEQYF

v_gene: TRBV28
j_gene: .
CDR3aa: CASSLRTSGIYEQYF

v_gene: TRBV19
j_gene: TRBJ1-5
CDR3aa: CASTLTGAGDKQPQHF

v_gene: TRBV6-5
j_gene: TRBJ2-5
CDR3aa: CASSYSISPDETQYF

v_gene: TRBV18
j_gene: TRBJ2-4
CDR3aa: CASSPPATGGDIQYF

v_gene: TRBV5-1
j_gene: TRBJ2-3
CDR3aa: CASSITGGGADTQYF

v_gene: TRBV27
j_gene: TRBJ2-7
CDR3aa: CASSLNGLAQGEQYF

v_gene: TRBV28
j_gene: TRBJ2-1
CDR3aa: CASVGYSLNEQFF

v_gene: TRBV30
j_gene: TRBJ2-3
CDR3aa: CAWRDGGEDTQYF

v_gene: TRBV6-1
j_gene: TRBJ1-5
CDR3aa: CAAQNSNQPQHF

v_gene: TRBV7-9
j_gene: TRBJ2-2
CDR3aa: CASTLGTRKSGELFF

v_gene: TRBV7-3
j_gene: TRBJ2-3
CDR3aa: CASSTRSDTQYF

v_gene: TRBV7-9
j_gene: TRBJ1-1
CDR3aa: CASSLEGATEAFF

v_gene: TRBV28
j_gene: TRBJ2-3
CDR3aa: CASSQGLAGPKATDTQYF

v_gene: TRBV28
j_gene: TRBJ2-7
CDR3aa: CASSGRTTYEQYF

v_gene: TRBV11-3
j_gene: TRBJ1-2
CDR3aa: CASSLDKTAPNYGYTF

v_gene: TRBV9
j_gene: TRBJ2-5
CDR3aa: CASSVEGGETQYF